Following are 11 T cell receptor beta chains from one sample sequenced in a study of T cells in Graves' hyperthyroidism and ophthalmopathy. Regions amplified from RNA transcripts were the TCR beta CDR3 regions. Researchers ran a first-round RT-PCR on the TCR CDR3 using the HTBI primer set. TCRdb independently ran MiXCR on the multiplex PCR reads; one entry per CDR3 protein. The sample carries hundreds of thousands of distinct CDR3 sequences, around 22% recorded once. Sequenced material: blood. These receptors all come from a woman in her 30s with Graves' ophthalmopathy.

The chain uses TRBV2 and TRBJ1-1; D unclear. Per the germline V gene, CDR1 is SNHLY and CDR2 is FYNNEI. The length of the CDR3 is 14 residues. The V end lost 5 bases, the J end lost 7 bases, and 17 bases lay between the germline ends. The DNA for the CDR3 is TGTGCCAGCAGTCCCTTCGGAGGGTCCAATGAAGCTTTCTTT. This sequence encodes CASSPFGGSNEAFF.

This clonotype was detected many times. V gene TRBV11-2 combines with J gene TRBJ2-7; 8 bases match TRBD1. Germline CDR1 is SGHAT and CDR2 is FQNNGV. CDR3 length: 14 residues. J gave up 4 bases and V 4 bases, and 6 bases lay outside the gene matches. CDR3 bases: TGTGCCAGCAGCTCGGGACAGGTCAGTTACGAGCAGTACTTC. This encodes CASSSGQVSYEQYF.

This clonotype was counted many times. The rearrangement joins TRBV6-5 to TRBJ1-1; D not resolved. The CDR3 runs 12 residues. The V end was cut by 5 bases, the J end by 6 bases, with 10 bases between. The V gene's germline CDR1 is MNHEY and CDR2 SVGAGI. CDR3 DNA: TGTGCCAGCAGTCGGACCGTTTCTGAAGCTTTCTTT. This codes for CASSRTVSEAFF.

This clonotype has at least ten counts. J is TRBJ2-7 and V is TRBV11-2, with 7 bases lining up with TRBD1. Germline lookup yields CDR1 SGHAT and CDR2 FQNNGV. This CDR3 contains 17 residues. The ends lost 4 bases at V and 7 bases at J; junction bases unmatched: 19. The CDR3 DNA reads as TGTGCCAGCAGCTATGGGACAGAACTTACGAGGGATGCGGAGCAGTACTTC. Its protein is CASSYGTELTRDAEQYF.

This clonotype has more than one count but fewer than ten. No conserved phenylalanine or tryptophan ends this CDR3, so it is likely a read error. This chain links TRBV12-3 or TRBV12-4 with TRBJ1-1; D gene unclear. The CDR3 runs 14 residues. The ends were cut back, 7 bases at V and 1 base at J, with 13 bases in the middle. The CDR3 region is CASTLVDGNTEAFS. The CDR3 DNA reads as TGTGCCAGCACTTTGGTGGACGGGAACACTGAAGCTTTCTCT.

This clonotype was counted ten times or more. The gene calls are TRBV6-2 or TRBV6-3 and TRBJ2-3, with a tentative D call TRBD1 (7 bases). V was cut by 2 bases and J by 2 bases, with 20 bases left in between. The CDR3 has 18 amino acids. CDR1 and CDR2 (germline): MNHEY, SVGEGT. The CDR3 sequence is CASSYLEDRRGSTDTQYF. The DNA of the CDR3 is TGTGCCAGCAGTTACCTCGAGGACAGGAGGGGCTCCACAGATACGCAGTATTTT.

This clonotype showed up just a few times. The chain has TRBV11-1 and TRBJ1-4; 9 bases fit TRBD1. V lost 6 bases, J lost 7 bases, and 12 bases stayed unmatched. Germline-derived CDR1 and CDR2 are SGHAT and FQDESV (reference sequence). This CDR3 contains 16 residues. The CDR3 DNA reads as TGTGCCAGCAGTTGGGTACCGGGACAGGGAGGTGAAAAACTGTTTTTT. It specifies CASSWVPGQGGEKLFF. The entire variable domain, with the rest obtained from reference TRBV11-1 and TRBJ1-4, is as follows: EAEVAQSPRYKITEKSQAVAFWCDPISGHATLYWYRQILGQGPELLVQFQDESVVDDSQLPKDRFSAERLKGVDSTLKIQPAELGDSAMYLCASSWVPGQGGEKLFFGSGTQLSVL.

This clonotype was recorded many times. The chain joins TRBV2 to TRBJ2-4; D possibly corresponds to TRBD1 (5 bases). V was shortened by 4 bases and J by 2 bases, with 6 bases between the two germline ends. This CDR3 contains 13 residues. Germline V CDR1 and CDR2: SNHLY, FYNNEI. In DNA form, the CDR3 reads TGTGCCAGCAGTGGACAGTCCAAAAACATTCAGTACTTC. It yields the protein CASSGQSKNIQYF.

This chain uses TRBV2 with TRBJ1-1; D is perhaps TRBD1 (5 bases). Looked up from germline, CDR1 is SNHLY and CDR2 is FYNNEI. The CDR3 totals 13 residues. The ends were cut back, 8 bases at V and 5 bases at J, with 15 bases in the middle. CDR3 protein: CASRGEEGTEAFF. Written as DNA, the CDR3 is TGTGCCAGCCGAGGGGAGGAGGGGACTGAAGCTTTCTTT.

This clonotype showed up many times. The V call is TRBV6-1, the J call TRBJ1-3; no reliable D call. The CDR3 sequence is 14 residues long. Between the trimmed V and J ends, which lost 6 bases and 0 bases, there was a span of 9 bases. CDR1 is MNHNS and CDR2 is SASEGT in the germline V gene. The CDR3 loop is CASSRRFSGNTIYF. The CDR3 DNA sequence: TGTGCCAGCAGCCGCAGGTTCTCTGGAAACACCATATATTTT.

This clonotype was picked up many times. This sequence joins TRBV7-9 and TRBJ1-5; unclear D gene. Germline V gene sequence: CDR1 SEHNR, CDR2 FQNEAQ (reference sequence). Between the trimmed V and J ends, which lost 3 bases and 7 bases, there was a span of 7 bases. The CDR3 length is 12 residues. CDR3 sequence: CASSFEDQPQHF. In DNA, the CDR3 is TGTGCCAGCAGCTTTGAGGACCAGCCCCAGCATTTT. The entire variable domain, with the rest obtained from reference TRBV7-9 and TRBJ1-5, is as follows: DTGVSQNPRHKITKRGQNVTFRCDPISEHNRLYWYRQTLGQGPEFLTYFQNEAQLEKSRLLSDRFSAERPKGSFSTLEIQRTEQGDSAMYLCASSFEDQPQHFGDGTRLSIL.